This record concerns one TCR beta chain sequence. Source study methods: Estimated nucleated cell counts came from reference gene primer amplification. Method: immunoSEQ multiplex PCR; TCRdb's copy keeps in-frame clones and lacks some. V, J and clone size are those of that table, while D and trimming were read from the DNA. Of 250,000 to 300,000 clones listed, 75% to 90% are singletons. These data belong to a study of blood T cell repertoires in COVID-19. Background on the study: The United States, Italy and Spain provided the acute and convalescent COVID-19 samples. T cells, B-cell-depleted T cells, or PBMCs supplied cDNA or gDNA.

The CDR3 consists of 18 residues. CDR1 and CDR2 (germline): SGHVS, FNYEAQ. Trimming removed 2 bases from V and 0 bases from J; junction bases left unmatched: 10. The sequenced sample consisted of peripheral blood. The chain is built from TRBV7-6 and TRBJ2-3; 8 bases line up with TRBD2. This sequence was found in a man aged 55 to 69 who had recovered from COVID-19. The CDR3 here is CASSLLLAGDTSTDTQYF. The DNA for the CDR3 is TGTGCCAGCAGCTTACTCCTAGCGGGTGATACTAGCACAGATACGCAGTATTTT.